This T cell receptor beta chain is from a study of cytomegalovirus exposure and HLA in healthy donors. A word on this clone: The antigen is unknown.

With 3 bases removed from V and 4 bases from J, the gap between germline ends came to 14 bases. The CDR3 totals 14 residues. The germline CDR1 and CDR2 sequences are SGDLS and YYNGEE. Study-level points and caveats: In vitro checks showed that three CMV-associated chains really do target CMV antigens.

Clones were read by immunoSEQ multiplex PCR, and TCRdb kept only the in-frame ones, dropping some. The sample contains about 110,000 clones, roughly 95% of which appear only once. The sequencing input was PBMCs. The receptor comes from a woman aged 18 to 35 in good health and CMV-seronegative. The genes are TRBV9 and TRBJ2-7, with D possibly being TRBD1 (5 bases). CDR3 DNA sequence: TGTGCCAGCAGCGCCAGCTCTTCAGGGTACGAGCAGTACTTC. Its translation: CASSASSSGYEQYF. Full variable domain (missing parts from reference TRBV9 and TRBJ2-7): DSGVTQTPKHLITATGQRVTLRCSPRSGDLSVYWYQQSLDQGLQFLIQYYNGEERAKGNILERFSAQQFPDLHSELNLSSLELGDSALYFCASSASSSGYEQYFGPGTRLTVT.